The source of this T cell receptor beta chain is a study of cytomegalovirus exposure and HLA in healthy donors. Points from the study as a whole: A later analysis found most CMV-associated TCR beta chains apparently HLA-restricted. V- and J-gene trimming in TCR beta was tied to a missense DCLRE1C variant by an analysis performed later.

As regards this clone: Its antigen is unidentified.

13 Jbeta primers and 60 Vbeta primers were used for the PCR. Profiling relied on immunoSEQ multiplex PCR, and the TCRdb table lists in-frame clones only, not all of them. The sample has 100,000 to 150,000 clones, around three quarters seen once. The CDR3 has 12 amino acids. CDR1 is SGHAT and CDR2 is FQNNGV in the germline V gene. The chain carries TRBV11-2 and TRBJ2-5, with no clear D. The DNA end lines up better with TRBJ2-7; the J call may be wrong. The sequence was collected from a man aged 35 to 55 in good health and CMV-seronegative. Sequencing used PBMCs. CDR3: CASSLFFYEQYF. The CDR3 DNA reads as TGTGCCAGCAGCTTATTCTTCTACGAGCAGTACTTC.